A single sample is the source of the 23 T cell receptor beta chains below, sequenced in a study of T cell responses to AZD1222 COVID-19 vaccine. Assay: immunoSEQ multiplex PCR; the TCRdb copy retains only in-frame clones and omits some. The profile shows 150,000 or so clones, 80% to 95% of them singletons. The material sequenced was peripheral blood, taken on day 0 of AZD1222 vaccination. The receptors stem from an adult in good health.

V is TRBV11-3 and J is TRBJ2-3; D unclear. Per the germline V gene, CDR1 is SGHNT and CDR2 is YENEEA. The CDR3 covers 12 residues. With 5 bases removed from V and 4 bases from J, the gap between germline ends came to 7 bases. The CDR3, as DNA: TGTGCCAGCAGCCTCGTGCCAGATACGCAGTATTTT. This codes for CASSLVPDTQYF.

The V and J genes are TRBV3-1 (or the pseudogene TRBV3-2) and TRBJ1-4; 8 nucleotides align to TRBD1. This CDR3 has 14 amino acids. Germline CDR1 is LGHDT and CDR2 is YNNKEL (reference sequence). Unmatched junction bases numbered 2, after V lost 2 bases and J lost 6 bases. The CDR3 is CASSQTTGDEKLFF. The CDR3 DNA sequence: TGTGCCAGCAGCCAAACGACAGGGGATGAAAAACTGTTTTTT.

The rearrangement links TRBV5-6 to TRBJ1-2, with TRBD1 matching 10 bases. Germline CDR1 and CDR2: SGHDT and YYEEEE. There are 14 residues in the CDR3. With 4 bases clipped from V and 5 bases from J, the junction kept 5 bases outside the gene matches. In DNA form, the CDR3 reads TGTGCCAGCAGCATACGACAGGGGGCGTATGGCTACACCTTC. It specifies CASSIRQGAYGYTF.

The chain couples TRBV2 to TRBJ2-2; the D gene is possibly TRBD1 (5 bases). The germline V gene has CDR1 SNHLY and CDR2 FYNNEI. The ends were cut back, 6 bases at V and 3 bases at J, with 11 bases in the middle. The CDR3 has 14 residues. Here the CDR3 reads CASRPGRDTGELFF. CDR3 bases: TGTGCCAGCAGACCCGGCAGGGACACCGGGGAGCTGTTTTTT.

The chain's CDR3 is CASSVVAGGRGANTGELFF. In DNA, the CDR3 is TGTGCCAGCAGCGTAGTTGCGGGAGGGAGGGGCGCGAACACCGGGGAGCTGTTTTTT. This sequence joins TRBV9 and TRBJ2-2, with 9 bases aligning to TRBD2. Germline assignment: CDR1 SGDLS and CDR2 YYNGEE. The V gene end was trimmed by 0 bases and the J gene end by 0 bases; junction bases not matched to a gene: 9. CDR3 length: 19 amino acids.

The chain joins TRBV24-1 to TRBJ2-7, with 12 bases fitting TRBD1. V gave up 4 bases and J gave up 6 bases; unmatched junction bases: 9. CDR1 and CDR2 (germline): KGHDR, SFDVKD. CDR3 length: 16 residues. CDR3 sequence (DNA): TGTGCCACCAGTGAGACCGGGACAGGGGGCCGTGGCGAGCAGTACTTC. Translated, it gives CATSETGTGGRGEQYF.

Only one count was recorded for this clone. The CDR3 is CASRQGQYEAFF. The CDR3 nucleotides read TGTGCCAGCAGGCAAGGCCAATATGAAGCTTTCTTT. The V gene is TRBV2, the J gene TRBJ1-1; D remains ambiguous. V gave up 6 bases and J gave up 7 bases, with 12 bases separating them. CDR3 length: 12 amino acids. Germline V CDR1 and CDR2: SNHLY, FYNNEI.

This clone was counted only a few times. The chain carries TRBV6-5 and TRBJ1-3; no clear D. The germline CDR1 and CDR2 sequences are MNHEY and SVGAGI. The CDR3 totals 15 residues. Deletions cut 2 bases from V and 1 base from J, with 9 bases between. CDR3 protein: CASSYLYGSGNTIYF. CDR3 coding DNA: TGTGCCAGCAGTTACCTTTACGGATCTGGAAACACCATATATTTT.

The V call is TRBV6-5, the J call TRBJ2-7; tentative D call: TRBD1 (6 bases). Germline-derived CDR1 and CDR2 are MNHEY and SVGAGI. Trimming cost V 5 bases and J 4 bases, with 15 bases left between them. The CDR3 loop spans 14 amino acids. The CDR3 region is CASSRTAPTYEQYF. The CDR3 DNA sequence: TGTGCCAGCAGTCGGACAGCGCCTACTTACGAGCAGTACTTC.

The chain combines TRBV3-1 (or the pseudogene TRBV3-2) with TRBJ1-3; D gene uncertain. The length of the CDR3 is 15 residues. Trimming took off 5 bases at V and 0 bases at J, with 11 bases between the two ends. CDR1 is LGHDT, CDR2 YNNKEL, per germline (reference sequence). This chain's CDR3 is CASSVAAVSGNTIYF. The CDR3 bases are TGTGCCAGCAGCGTGGCCGCGGTCTCTGGAAACACCATATATTTT.

The chain combines TRBV6-5 with TRBJ1-4; D is uncertain. The CDR3 consists of 14 residues. Trimming removed 0 bases at V and 3 bases at J, with 5 bases between. CDR1 and CDR2 from the germline V gene are MNHEY and SVGAGI. The CDR3 protein is CASSYSGANEKLFF. DNA for the CDR3: TGTGCCAGCAGTTACTCTGGCGCTAATGAAAAACTGTTTTTT.

The chain couples TRBV5-1 to TRBJ1-2; unclear D gene. CDR3 length: 14 amino acids. Trimming left V 2 bases short and J 2 bases short, with 10 bases between. In germline, CDR1 is SGHRS, CDR2 YFSETQ. This chain's CDR3 is CASSFSDSNYGYTF. DNA of the CDR3: TGCGCCAGCAGCTTCTCGGACTCAAACTATGGCTACACCTTC.

A single count supports this clone. The chain combines TRBV5-4 with TRBJ2-7; D is perhaps TRBD2 (6 bases). The germline gives CDR1 SGHNT, CDR2 YYREEE (reference sequence). The V end lost 2 bases, the J end lost 3 bases, and 15 bases lay between the germline ends. The CDR3 runs 15 residues. CDR3 coding DNA: TGTGCCAGCAGCTTAGCAACGGGACTGGTCTACGAGCAGTACTTC. Translated: CASSLATGLVYEQYF.

V is TRBV6-1 and J is TRBJ1-2; 8 positions match TRBD1. V shed 1 base and J 7 bases; nucleotides not matched to a gene: 8. The CDR3 spans 15 residues. Germline values: CDR1 MNHNS, CDR2 SASEGT. CDR3 nucleotides: TGTGCCAGCAGTGAAGGGCAGGGGGCGTTCGGTGGCTACACCTTC. It translates to CASSEGQGAFGGYTF.

V gene TRBV10-3 combines with J gene TRBJ1-1; D gene unclear. The germline CDR1 and CDR2 sequences are ENHRY and SYGVKD. The CDR3 contains 15 residues. Trimming shortened V by 4 bases and J by 5 bases, and 17 bases separated the two germline ends. Here the CDR3 DNA reads TGTGCCATCAGTGCCCAGCAGGCCCCGGGGACTGAAGCTTTCTTT. It yields the protein CAISAQQAPGTEAFF.

The chain employs TRBV13 and TRBJ1-1; weak D call: TRBD1 (5 bases). Germline V gives CDR1 PRHDT, CDR2 FYEKMQ (reference sequence). V was pared by 4 bases and J by 7 bases, with 10 bases between. The CDR3 is made up of 12 amino acids. The CDR3: CASSSRRGEAFF. The CDR3 nucleotides are TGTGCCAGCAGCTCAAGGAGGGGTGAAGCTTTCTTT. Full variable domain (missing parts from reference TRBV13 and TRBJ1-1): AAGVIQSPRHLIKEKRETATLKCYPIPRHDTVYWYQQGPGQDPQFLISFYEKMQSDKGSIPDRFSAQQFSDYHSELNMSSLELGDSALYFCASSSRRGEAFFGQGTRLTVV.

The chain is built from TRBV10-3 and TRBJ1-1, with D unclear. V gave up 2 bases and J gave up 5 bases, with 9 bases separating them. Per germline, CDR1 ENHRY and CDR2 SYGVKD. The CDR3 loop spans 13 amino acids. The CDR3 protein is CAISEGRWTEAFF. The CDR3 nucleotides read TGTGCCATCAGTGAGGGTCGGTGGACTGAAGCTTTCTTT.

This clone has a single count. The rearrangement links TRBV11-3 to TRBJ1-4, with D possibly TRBD1 on 6 matching bases. Germline V gene lookup returns CDR1 SGHNT and CDR2 YENEEA. The CDR3 consists of 15 residues. Deletions cut 2 bases from V and 7 bases from J, with 14 bases between. The CDR3 bases are TGTGCCAGCAGCTTATACAGGGATAGGAGTGAAAAACTGTTTTTT. Protein sequence: CASSLYRDRSEKLFF.

V and J are TRBV2 and TRBJ1-2, with TRBD1 matching 7 bases. After removal of 9 bases from V and 5 bases from J, the junction contained 12 bases not matched to a gene. Per the germline V gene, CDR1 is SNHLY and CDR2 is FYNNEI. There are 14 residues in the CDR3. The CDR3 loop reads CASLRDSWIYGYTF. The CDR3 DNA reads as TGTGCCAGTCTCAGGGACAGTTGGATTTATGGCTACACCTTC.

This sequence joins TRBV5-1 and TRBJ2-7, with 14 bases lining up with TRBD2. Trimming at V came to 0 bases and at J to 0 bases, leaving 2 bases not matched to a gene. This CDR3 has 17 amino acids. CDR1 and CDR2 (germline): SGHRS, YFSETQ. The CDR3 DNA follows: TGCGCCAGCAGCTTGGTTGGGACTAGCGGGAGCTCCTACGAGCAGTACTTC. Protein: CASSLVGTSGSSYEQYF.

The chain has TRBV12-3 or TRBV12-4 and TRBJ1-2; D is undetermined. The V end lost 4 bases, the J end lost 2 bases, and 8 bases lay between the germline ends. The CDR3 is made up of 13 amino acids. The CDR3 reads CASSYRRNYGYTF. DNA of the CDR3: TGTGCCAGCAGTTACCGGAGAAACTATGGCTACACCTTC.

This chain uses TRBV28 with TRBJ2-7, with 9 positions matching TRBD2. The CDR3 is 15 residues long. Trimming took 8 bases from V and 3 from J; bases not matched to a gene: 11. Germline V gene sequence: CDR1 MDHEN, CDR2 SYDVKM. The CDR3 DNA is TGTGCCAGCGCAATGGCTAGCGGGACAATCTACGAGCAGTACTTC. The encoded protein is CASAMASGTIYEQYF.

V and J are TRBV5-6 and TRBJ2-2, with 8 bases matching TRBD2. CDR3 length equals 16 residues. Trimming cost V 4 bases and J 5 bases; bases outside gene matches: 10. CDR1 and CDR2 (germline): SGHDT, YYEEEE. Here the CDR3 DNA reads TGTGCCAGCAGCCGACCCGTGAAGCGGGGGACCGGGGAGCTGTTTTTT. Translated: CASSRPVKRGTGELFF.